Described below is a single T cell receptor (beta chain) sequence and its context. No antigen is known for it. This table comes from immunoSEQ multiplex PCR, and its TCRdb copy is limited to in-frame clones, with some not included. This table holds approximately 9,100 clones, about 95% found once. The sample is drawn from a study of graft-versus-host responses after intestinal transplantation. Study summary: Anti-thymocyte globulin served as induction for all recipients, who then took tacrolimus and steroids for approximately three years. Findings and caveats of the study: Among circulating GvH clones, peak levels were associated with early post-transplant declines in HvG clones.

Trimming removed 0 bases from V and 0 bases from J, with 7 bases in between. The CDR3 is made up of 14 amino acids. Looked up from germline, CDR1 is SGHNT and CDR2 is YYREEE (reference sequence). V is TRBV5-4 and J is TRBJ2-7; D is undetermined. This TCR was recovered from a human patient who received an intestinal transplant, so some T cells may come from the graft donor. The sequences come from bone marrow, collected roughly 540 days after intestinal transplantation. CDR3 residues: CASSLGQDSYEQYF. The CDR3 DNA sequence: TGTGCCAGCAGCTTGGGTCAGGACTCCTACGAGCAGTACTTC.